The 18 T cell receptor beta chains presented below share a single source sample, sequenced in a study of beta chain features in type 1 diabetes. Findings of the study overall: A moderate, significant TCRB CDR3 shortening appeared in type 1 diabetes across four CD4+ subsets.

All of the isolated RNA was reverse transcribed, so expressed TCRB transcripts were sequenced. Clones were sequenced by immunoSEQ multiplex PCR, and TCRdb holds only the in-frame ones, with some missing. The table shows approximately 360,000 clones, with around an eighth occurring only once. Their target antigens are unknown. Specimen: naive CD4+ T cells from blood. The receptor source for this set is a woman aged 18-29 years with type 1 diabetes.

The rearrangement uses TRBV28 and TRBJ1-2; 8 bases fit TRBD1. Per the germline V gene, CDR1 is MDHEN and CDR2 is SYDVKM. The CDR3 loop spans 14 amino acids. Germline trimming cut 4 bases from V and 4 bases from J; bases unmatched to any gene: 5. The CDR3 loop is CASSSSGGFYGYTF. The DNA for the CDR3 is TGTGCCAGCAGTTCGTCAGGGGGCTTCTATGGCTACACCTTC.

This chain uses TRBV14 with TRBJ1-5, with D tentatively TRBD1 (6 bases). This CDR3 contains 12 residues. The V end lost 5 bases, the J end lost 9 bases, and 11 bases lay between the germline ends. Germline-derived CDR1 and CDR2 are SGHDN and FVKESK. Here the CDR3 reads CASSSGDRPQHF. Written as DNA, the CDR3 is TGTGCCAGCAGCTCAGGGGACCGGCCCCAGCATTTT.

The rearrangement links TRBV25-1 to TRBJ1-4; D is ambiguous. Germline lookup yields CDR1 MGHDK and CDR2 SYGVNS. The CDR3 runs to 13 residues. Trimming cost V 2 bases and J 10 bases, with 11 bases left between them. The CDR3 DNA sequence: TGTGCCAGCAGTGAAAGGTGGGCCGGAAAACTGTTTTTT. Translation gives CASSERWAGKLFF.

J is TRBJ2-3 and V is TRBV10-2; 9 nucleotides line up with TRBD2. The CDR3 is 14 residues long. Germline CDR1 reads WSHSY; CDR2 reads SAAADI. Germline trimming cut 8 bases from V and 2 bases from J; bases unmatched to any gene: 5. The CDR3 here is CASRSSGATDTQYF. The CDR3 DNA sequence: TGCGCCAGCCGATCTAGCGGGGCCACAGATACGCAGTATTTT.

This sequence joins TRBV5-1 and TRBJ2-6; 11 nucleotides align to TRBD1. The ends lost 7 bases at V and 2 bases at J; junction bases unmatched: 2. Germline CDR1 and CDR2: SGHRS and YFSETQ. The CDR3 loop spans 15 amino acids. The CDR3 bases are TGCGCCAGCGGGACAGGGGGTACTGGGGCCAACGTCCTGACTTTC. It encodes CASGTGGTGANVLTF.

This clone occurred a few times. The sample contains more than one DNA sequence encoding this CDR3. V is TRBV9 and J is TRBJ1-1, with D perhaps TRBD1 (5 bases). With 2 bases removed from V and 4 bases from J, the gap between germline ends came to 9 bases. CDR3 length equals 13 residues. Per the germline V gene, CDR1 is SGDLS and CDR2 is YYNGEE. CDR3: CASSVGGSTEAFF. The CDR3 nucleotides are TGTGCCAGCAGCGTGGGGGGAAGCACTGAAGCTTTCTTT.

This clone was counted only a few times. The chain couples TRBV27 to TRBJ2-7; TRBD1 aligns across 7 bases. The CDR3 is made up of 14 amino acids. The ends lost 8 bases at V and 1 base at J; junction bases unmatched: 8. Germline V gene lookup returns CDR1 MNHEY and CDR2 SMNVEV (reference sequence). The CDR3 DNA reads as TGTGCCAGCGCACAGGGGATAAATTCCTACGAGCAGTACTTC. Translating gives CASAQGINSYEQYF.

V and J are TRBV29-1 and TRBJ1-1, with D unresolved. The CDR3 is 11 residues long. Deletions cut 1 base from V and 7 bases from J, with 7 bases between. CDR1 and CDR2 from the germline V gene are SQVTM and ANQGSEA. DNA for the CDR3: TGCAGCGTTGAAGGGTCGGTTGAAGCTTTCTTT. Translating it yields CSVEGSVEAFF.

The chain carries TRBV30 and TRBJ2-3; tentative D call: TRBD1 (6 bases). V was cut by 1 base and J by 2 bases, with 13 bases left in between. This CDR3 region has 15 residues. The germline gives CDR1 GTSNPN, CDR2 SVGIG (reference sequence). The CDR3: CAWSGPQGLTDTQYF. The CDR3 DNA reads as TGTGCCTGGAGTGGCCCGCAGGGGCTCACAGATACGCAGTATTTT.

This clone was found a few times. This chain connects TRBV7-9 to TRBJ1-5; TRBD1 matches 8 bases. V dropped 2 bases and J dropped 5; count of bases not matched to a gene: 2. The germline CDR1 and CDR2 sequences are SEHNR and FQNEAQ (reference sequence). The CDR3 covers 14 residues. The CDR3 nucleotides are TGTGCCAGCAGCTTATCAGGGGGCGATCAGCCCCAGCATTTT. It encodes CASSLSGGDQPQHF.

Only a few counts were recorded for this clone. The rearrangement joins TRBV29-1 to TRBJ2-7; TRBD1 matches 7 bases. Germline CDR1 and CDR2: SQVTM and ANQGSEA. The V segment lost 1 base and the J segment 3 bases; nucleotides outside the gene matches: 3. The CDR3 spans 13 residues. The DNA of the CDR3 is TGCAGCGTTGAAGGGACAGGACTCTACGAGCAGTACTTC. Its protein product is CSVEGTGLYEQYF.

Written as DNA, the CDR3 is TGTGCCAGCAGCAAATCAGATTACTCCTACGAGCAGTACTTC. Its translation: CASSKSDYSYEQYF. J is TRBJ2-7 and V is TRBV21-1; TRBD1, as called in the table, went unchecked against the DNA. TRBV21-1 is a recognized pseudogene. The length of the CDR3 is 14 residues.

The chain carries TRBV4-2 and TRBJ2-7, with D possibly matching TRBD2 (6 bases). The CDR3 consists of 13 residues. Germline CDR1 reads LGHNA; CDR2 reads YNFKEQ. V was clipped by 5 bases and J by 4 bases, with 12 bases between them. The CDR3 nucleotides are TGTGCCAGCAGCTTGGCAGGAGGGTACGAGCAGTACTTC. This encodes CASSLAGGYEQYF.

This chain uses TRBV25-1 with TRBJ1-1; D gene uncertain. Germline V gives CDR1 MGHDK, CDR2 SYGVNS. V lost 3 bases and J lost 2, with 10 bases in between. The CDR3 runs to 14 residues. The CDR3 sequence is CASSEIDINTEAFF. The CDR3 DNA sequence: TGTGCCAGCAGTGAGATAGATATCAACACTGAAGCTTTCTTT.

The CDR3 nucleotides read TGTGCCAGCAGCTCCACCGGGACTAGCGGAACCGGGGAGCTGTTTTTT. This gives the protein CASSSTGTSGTGELFF. The J gene is TRBJ2-2, the V gene TRBV7-3, with 11 bases that match TRBD2. Unmatched junction bases numbered 6, after V lost 4 bases and J lost 5 bases. The CDR3 runs 16 residues. Germline V gene sequence: CDR1 SGHTA, CDR2 FQGTGA.

The sample holds a few counts of this clone. The CDR3 spells CATQGAHPETQYF. The DNA for the CDR3 is TGTGCCACCCAGGGGGCGCACCCAGAGACCCAGTACTTC. This chain connects TRBV10-3 to TRBJ2-5; TRBD1 matches 8 bases. This CDR3 region has 13 residues. The ends lost 10 bases at V and 4 bases at J; junction bases unmatched: 8. Germline lookup yields CDR1 ENHRY and CDR2 SYGVKD.

A word on this clone: This sample includes further DNA sequences coding for the same CDR3. The V gene is TRBV9, the J gene TRBJ2-3; D is possibly TRBD2 (5 bases). V dropped 8 bases and J dropped 0 bases, with 10 bases sitting between them. The CDR3 spans 13 residues. Germline CDR1 is SGDLS and CDR2 is YYNGEE. The CDR3 sequence: CASKRTSTDTQYF. CDR3 nucleotide sequence: TGTGCCAGTAAGCGGACTAGCACAGATACGCAGTATTTT.

The gene calls are TRBV4-3 and TRBJ1-2; 8 nucleotides align to TRBD1. V gave up 3 bases and J gave up 2 bases; unmatched junction bases: 8. The CDR3 is 16 amino acids. Germline assignment: CDR1 LGHNA and CDR2 YSLEER. This chain's CDR3 is CASSHSRTGSNYGYTF. The CDR3 DNA is TGCGCCAGCAGCCACTCTAGGACAGGGTCAAACTATGGCTACACCTTC.